This record looks at one TCR beta chain sequence and its context. TCRdb recomputed calls from the RT-PCR reads with MiXCR, one row per CDR3 protein. The profile covers roughly 520,000 distinct CDR3 sequences, with approximately 24% appearing a single time and 1.5% to 2% taken by the ten largest. Germline loops: CDR1 SGHTA, CDR2 FQGNSA. V was cut by 7 bases and J by 6 bases, with 11 bases left in between. CDR3 length: 12 amino acids. This sample is part of a study of response to subunit inactivated influenza vaccine. This TCR derives from a man in his fifties or sixties who received an inactivated influenza vaccine. The material sequenced was CD4+ T cells sorted from PBMCs, taken 4 to 6 days after vaccination. J is TRBJ2-3 and V is TRBV7-2, with D tentatively TRBD1 or TRBD2 (5 bases each). CDR3 DNA sequence: TGTACCAGCACTGAGGGGATGGATACGCAGTATTTT. Translated: CTSTEGMDTQYF.